The rows below give T cell receptor beta chains drawn from one sample of a study of radiotherapy plus CTLA-4 blockade in lung cancer. The assay was immunoSEQ multiplex PCR, and TCRdb's table has in-frame clones only and misses some. The sample has 84,000 or so clones; about four fifths are singletons. The sequencing here drew on peripheral blood, taken from a patient treated with radiotherapy plus ipilimumab. These receptors were obtained from a human donor with non-small cell lung cancer that progressed on radiotherapy plus ipilimumab. The CDR3 runs from the conserved cysteine through the conserved F or W. A D gene is named only where the DNA matches it firmly. The size of a clone is reported for some rows only, either as once, few or many, or as a class for expanded clones.

cdr3_aa cdr3_nt clone_size d_call j_call v_call
CASSNNAAGELFF TGTGCCAGCTCAAATAACGCGGCTGGGGAGCTGTTTTTT NA NA TRBJ2-2 TRBV18
CSATYHPPQETQYF TGCAGCGCCACCTATCATCCACCCCAAGAGACCCAGTACTTC NA NA TRBJ2-5 TRBV29-1
CASSFSMWNTEAFF TGCGCCAGCAGCTTCTCCATGTGGAACACTGAAGCTTTCTTT NA NA TRBJ1-1 TRBV5-1
CASSGTGGNQPQHF TGTGCCAGCAGCGGGACAGGTGGTAATCAGCCCCAGCATTTT NA TRBD1 TRBJ1-5 TRBV2
CASSLSGERGHEQFF TGCGCCAGCAGCTTGTCTGGGGAAAGGGGTCATGAGCAGTTCTTC once NA TRBJ2-1 TRBV5-1
CATRLGWDMNTEAFF TGTGCCACCAGACTCGGCTGGGACATGAACACTGAAGCTTTCTTT NA NA TRBJ1-1 TRBV15
CASSWGYDQPQHF TGTGCCAGCAGTTGGGGGTACGATCAGCCCCAGCATTTT NA NA TRBJ1-5 TRBV6-5
CASSLTGHLSNQPQHF TGTGCCAGCAGTTTAACAGGCCATCTTAGCAATCAGCCCCAGCATTTT NA NA TRBJ1-5 TRBV6-5
CASSLRTSTDTQYF TGTGCCAGTAGTCTCCGGACAAGCACAGATACGCAGTATTTT once NA TRBJ2-3 TRBV19
CASSVEYGARTEAFF TGTGCCAGCAGCGTAGAATATGGGGCCCGCACTGAAGCTTTCTTT NA NA TRBJ1-1 TRBV9
CASFRTGSSYNSPLHF TGTGCCAGCTTCAGGACAGGGAGCTCCTATAATTCACCCCTCCACTTT NA TRBD1 TRBJ1-6 TRBV2
CASSLAGWSTGWGNEQFF TGTGCCAGCAGCTTAGCGGGGTGGAGTACAGGATGGGGCAATGAGCAGTTCTTC NA NA TRBJ2-1 TRBV7-2
CASSLGLAGANEQFF TGTGCCAGCAGCTTGGGACTAGCGGGAGCCAATGAGCAGTTCTTC NA TRBD2 TRBJ2-1 TRBV5-8
CASSSRTGMESQFF TGTGCCAGCAGCTCCCGGACAGGGATGGAGAGCCAGTTCTTC NA TRBD1 TRBJ2-1 TRBV7-9
CASSLGTGGQETQYF TGCGCCAGCAGCTTGGGGACAGGGGGCCAAGAGACCCAGTACTTC once TRBD1 TRBJ2-5 TRBV5-1
CASSLRDSNTDTQYF TGCGCCAGCAGCCTCCGGGACTCAAACACAGATACGCAGTATTTT NA NA TRBJ2-3 TRBV4-3
CSVEDQGGGLNEQFF TGCAGCGTTGAAGATCAGGGAGGGGGGTTGAATGAGCAGTTCTTC few NA TRBJ2-1 TRBV29-1
CASSPRAGVGGYEQYF TGTGCCAGCAGTCCCCGAGCGGGAGTGGGTGGCTACGAGCAGTACTTC NA TRBD2 TRBJ2-7 TRBV27
CASAPQHRYEQYF TGTGCCAGCGCCCCACAGCATCGCTACGAGCAGTACTTC NA NA TRBJ2-7 TRBV6-1
CASSLGGQGAQPQHF TGTGCCAGCAGCTTAGGAGGACAGGGTGCCCAGCCCCAGCATTTT NA TRBD1 TRBJ1-5 TRBV7-9
CATSRPRPDRGDTQYF TGTGCCACCAGCAGGCCGAGGCCCGACAGGGGTGATACGCAGTATTTT NA TRBD1 TRBJ2-3 TRBV15
CASSLGDRGPSTDTQYF TGCGCCAGCAGCTTGGGAGACAGGGGACCCAGCACAGATACGCAGTATTTT NA TRBD1 TRBJ2-3 TRBV5-1
CASQVSGGSYEQYF TGTGCCAGCCAAGTTAGCGGGGGAAGCTACGAGCAGTACTTC NA TRBD2 TRBJ2-7 TRBV27
CASLGGYGETQYF TGTGCCAGCTTGGGGGGGTACGGGGAGACCCAGTACTTC NA TRBD2 TRBJ2-5 TRBV2
CASSFSSGYNEQFF TGCGCCAGCAGCTTTTCCTCAGGGTACAATGAGCAGTTCTTC NA NA TRBJ2-1 TRBV5-1
CASRTGQGFSPLHF TGTGCCAGCAGGACGGGACAGGGCTTCTCACCCCTCCACTTT once TRBD1 TRBJ1-6 TRBV6-6
CASSFWGRGQETQYF TGTGCCAGCAGTTTCTGGGGCAGGGGACAAGAGACCCAGTACTTC NA NA TRBJ2-5 TRBV28